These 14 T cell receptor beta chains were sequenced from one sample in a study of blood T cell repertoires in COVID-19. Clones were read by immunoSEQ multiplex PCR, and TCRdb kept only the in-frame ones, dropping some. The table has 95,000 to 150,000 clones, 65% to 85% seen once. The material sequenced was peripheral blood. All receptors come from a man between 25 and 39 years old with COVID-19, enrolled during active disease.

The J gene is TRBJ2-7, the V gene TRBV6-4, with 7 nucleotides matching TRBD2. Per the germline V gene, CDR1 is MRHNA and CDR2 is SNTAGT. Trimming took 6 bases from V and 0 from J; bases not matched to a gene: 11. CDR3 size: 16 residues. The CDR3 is CASSAAGLTSSYEQYF. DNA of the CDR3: TGTGCCAGCAGCGCGGCGGGACTAACGAGCTCCTACGAGCAGTACTTC.

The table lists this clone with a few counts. The CDR3 region is CASSGRQGEYGYTF. CDR3 DNA sequence: TGTGCCAGCAGCGGAAGACAGGGGGAATATGGCTACACCTTC. The chain joins TRBV7-9 to TRBJ1-2; 9 bases align to TRBD1. There are 14 residues in the CDR3. The V segment lost 5 bases and the J segment 5 bases; nucleotides outside the gene matches: 6. Germline V gives CDR1 SEHNR, CDR2 FQNEAQ (reference sequence).

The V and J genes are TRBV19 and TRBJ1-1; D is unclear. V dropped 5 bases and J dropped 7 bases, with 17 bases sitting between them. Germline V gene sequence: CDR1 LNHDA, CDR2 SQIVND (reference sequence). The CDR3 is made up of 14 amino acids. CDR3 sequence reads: CASSPLPGAGEAFF. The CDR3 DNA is TGTGCCAGTAGTCCCCTCCCGGGCGCGGGTGAAGCTTTCTTT.

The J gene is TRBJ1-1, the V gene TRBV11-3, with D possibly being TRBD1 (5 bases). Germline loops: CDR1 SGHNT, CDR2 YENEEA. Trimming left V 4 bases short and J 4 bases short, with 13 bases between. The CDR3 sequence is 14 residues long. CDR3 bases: TGTGCCAGCAGCTCCCGGCAGGGTGGCACTGAAGCTTTCTTT. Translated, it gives CASSSRQGGTEAFF.

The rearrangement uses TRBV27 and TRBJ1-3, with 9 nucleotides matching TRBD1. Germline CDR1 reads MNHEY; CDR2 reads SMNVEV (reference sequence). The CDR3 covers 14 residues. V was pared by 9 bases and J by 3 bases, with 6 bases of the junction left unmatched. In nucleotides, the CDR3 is TGTGCCAGTAGAGGGACAGGGTTTGGAAACACCATATATTTT. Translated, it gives CASRGTGFGNTIYF.

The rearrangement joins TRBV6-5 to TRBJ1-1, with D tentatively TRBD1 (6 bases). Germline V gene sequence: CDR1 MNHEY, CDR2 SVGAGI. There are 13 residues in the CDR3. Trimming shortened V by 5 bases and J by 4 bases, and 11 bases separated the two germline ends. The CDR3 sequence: CASSQGPGTEAFF. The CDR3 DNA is TGTGCCAGCAGTCAGGGGCCGGGCACTGAAGCTTTCTTT.

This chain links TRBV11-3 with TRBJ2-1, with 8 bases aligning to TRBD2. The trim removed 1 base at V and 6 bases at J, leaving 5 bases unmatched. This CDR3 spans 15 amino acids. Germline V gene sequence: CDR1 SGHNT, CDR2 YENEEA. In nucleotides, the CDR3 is TGTGCCAGCAGCTTAGTTCAAACTAGCGGCAATGAGCAGTTCTTC. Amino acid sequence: CASSLVQTSGNEQFF.

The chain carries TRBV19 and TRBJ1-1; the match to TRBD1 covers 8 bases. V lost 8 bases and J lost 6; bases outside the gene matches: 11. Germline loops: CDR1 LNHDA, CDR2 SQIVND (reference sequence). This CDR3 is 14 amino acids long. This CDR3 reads CASEGRGRRAEAFF. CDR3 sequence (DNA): TGTGCCAGTGAGGGCAGGGGGCGTAGAGCTGAAGCTTTCTTT.

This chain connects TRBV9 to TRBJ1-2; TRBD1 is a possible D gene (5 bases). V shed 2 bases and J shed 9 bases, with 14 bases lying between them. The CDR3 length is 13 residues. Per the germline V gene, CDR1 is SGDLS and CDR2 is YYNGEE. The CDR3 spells CASSVEAGGSYTF. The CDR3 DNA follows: TGTGCCAGCAGCGTCGAGGCCGGGGGGAGCTACACCTTC.

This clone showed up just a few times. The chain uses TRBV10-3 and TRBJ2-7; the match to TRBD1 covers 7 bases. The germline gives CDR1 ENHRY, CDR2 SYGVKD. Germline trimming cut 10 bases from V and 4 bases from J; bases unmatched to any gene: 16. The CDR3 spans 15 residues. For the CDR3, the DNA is TGTGCCACTGCACTGTCGACAGGGTCTCGATACGAGCAGTACTTC. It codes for CATALSTGSRYEQYF.

The CDR3 protein is CASSPLGSGALLGDTQYF. As DNA, the CDR3 is TGCGCCAGCAGCCCGCTGGGCAGCGGGGCCCTTCTGGGGGATACGCAGTATTTT. The chain joins TRBV5-1 to TRBJ2-3, with 7 bases that match TRBD2. J lost 6 bases, V lost 4 bases, and 20 bases had no gene match. Germline CDR1 reads SGHRS; CDR2 reads YFSETQ. The CDR3 is 18 amino acids.

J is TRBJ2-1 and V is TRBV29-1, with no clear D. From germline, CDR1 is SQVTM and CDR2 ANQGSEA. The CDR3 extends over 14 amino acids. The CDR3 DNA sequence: TGCAGTTCAAGCGACCCCAAGTTCTACAATGAGCAGTTCTTC. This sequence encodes CSSSDPKFYNEQFF.

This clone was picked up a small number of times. CDR3 DNA: TGTGCCAGCAGCTACCAGGGGGCCGATCAGCCCCAGCATTTT. It is translated as CASSYQGADQPQHF. This rearrangement joins TRBV7-9 to TRBJ1-5; 8 positions match TRBD1. The CDR3 loop spans 14 amino acids. Germline-derived CDR1 and CDR2 are SEHNR and FQNEAQ (reference sequence). The ends lost 4 bases at V and 5 bases at J; junction bases unmatched: 4. Using reference TRBV7-9 and TRBJ1-5 for the parts outside the CDR3, the full variable domain is DTGVSQNPRHKITKRGQNVTFRCDPISEHNRLYWYRQTLGQGPEFLTYFQNEAQLEKSRLLSDRFSAERPKGSFSTLEIQRTEQGDSAMYLCASSYQGADQPQHFGDGTRLSIL.

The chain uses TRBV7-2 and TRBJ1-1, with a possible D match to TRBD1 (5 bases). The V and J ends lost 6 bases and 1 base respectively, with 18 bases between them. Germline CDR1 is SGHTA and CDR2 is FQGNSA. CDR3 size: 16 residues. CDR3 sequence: CASRPGGGIRNTEAFF. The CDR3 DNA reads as TGTGCCAGCAGACCCGGCGGGGGGATCAGGAACACTGAAGCTTTCTTT.